Presented here are 25 T cell receptor beta chains from one specimen sequenced in a study of T cell responses to AZD1222 COVID-19 vaccine. Sequencing was performed with immunoSEQ multiplex PCR; in TCRdb, only in-frame clones are kept and a portion is missing. Of about 150,000 clones listed, 92% are singletons. The input for sequencing was peripheral blood, taken on day 0 of AZD1222 vaccination. The receptors shown here come from an adult in good health.

The chain combines TRBV6-5 with TRBJ1-3; D unclear. Germline lookup yields CDR1 MNHEY and CDR2 SVGAGI. This CDR3 spans 13 amino acids. V lost 0 bases and J lost 9, with 9 bases in between. The CDR3: CASSYSSSGTIYF. The CDR3 DNA reads TGTGCCAGCAGTTACTCGAGTTCGGGCACCATATATTTT.

The V and J genes are TRBV9 and TRBJ2-5; D is ambiguous. Germline V gene data show CDR1 as SGDLS and CDR2 as YYNGEE. The CDR3 extends over 13 amino acids. Deletions cut 2 bases from V and 5 bases from J, with 10 bases between. The CDR3 loop reads CASSVPPGETQYF. As DNA, the CDR3 is TGTGCCAGCAGCGTCCCGCCTGGGGAGACCCAGTACTTC.

The V and J genes are TRBV5-1 and TRBJ2-3, with a weak D call TRBD2 (6 bases). V was clipped by 0 bases and J by 4 bases, with 15 bases between them. Germline V gives CDR1 SGHRS, CDR2 YFSETQ. The CDR3 contains 16 residues. CDR3 region: CASSLEGGTWADTQYF. CDR3 nucleotide sequence: TGCGCCAGCAGCTTGGAAGGCGGGACTTGGGCAGATACGCAGTATTTT.

The J gene is TRBJ1-5, the V gene TRBV12-5; 7 positions match TRBD1. This CDR3 is 14 amino acids long. V shed 5 bases and J 1 base; nucleotides not matched to a gene: 2. Germline lookup yields CDR1 LGHNT and CDR2 FRNRAP. The CDR3 protein is CASGLQGSNQPQHF. The CDR3 coding sequence is TGTGCTAGTGGTCTACAGGGGAGCAATCAGCCCCAGCATTTT.

The chain employs TRBV20-1 and TRBJ1-5; D call uncertain. Germline V gene lookup returns CDR1 DFQATT and CDR2 SNEGSKA (reference sequence). Trimming left V 3 bases short and J 6 bases short, with 6 bases between. The CDR3 length is 11 residues. The DNA of the CDR3 is TGCAGTGCTAGCCGCAGTCAGCCCCAGCATTTT. Translated: CSASRSQPQHF.

CDR3 sequence reads: CASSQDPAAMNTEAFF. The CDR3 coding sequence is TGTGCCAGCAGCCAAGATCCAGCAGCAATGAACACTGAAGCTTTCTTT. The chain carries TRBV4-2 and TRBJ1-1, with D unclear. This CDR3 region has 16 residues. Trimming took off 0 bases at V and 0 bases at J, with 11 bases between the two ends. In germline, CDR1 is LGHNA, CDR2 YNFKEQ.

This chain links TRBV6-2 or TRBV6-3 with TRBJ2-3; D call uncertain. This CDR3 contains 14 residues. CDR1 and CDR2 from the germline V gene are MNHEY and SVGEGT. The germline V and J ends were trimmed by 0 bases and 6 bases, with 10 bases remaining between them. The CDR3 DNA is TGTGCCAGCAGTTACTCGTCCAGTCGGGATACGCAGTATTTT. This encodes CASSYSSSRDTQYF.

J is TRBJ1-2 and V is TRBV10-3; 8 bases fit TRBD1. Germline V CDR1 and CDR2: ENHRY, SYGVKD. The junction had 9 bases not matched to a gene; V was cut back by 2 bases and J by 4 bases. The CDR3 length is 16 residues. The CDR3, as DNA: TGTGCCATCAGTGAGCCGTATTGGACAGGGTCCTATGGCTACACCTTC. Translation gives CAISEPYWTGSYGYTF.

V gene TRBV28 combines with J gene TRBJ2-2, with a tentative D call TRBD2 (6 bases). Germline V gene sequence: CDR1 MDHEN, CDR2 SYDVKM. The CDR3 loop spans 18 amino acids. The V end lost 2 bases, the J end lost 6 bases, and 22 bases lay between the germline ends. This CDR3 is CASSLGGWRTPSAGELFF. CDR3 bases: TGTGCCAGCAGTTTAGGGGGGTGGCGCACGCCATCCGCCGGGGAGCTGTTTTTT. The full variable domain, in which reference TRBV28 and TRBJ2-2 provide the parts outside the CDR3, is DVKVTQSSRYLVKRTGEKVFLECVQDMDHENMFWYRQDPGLGLRLIYFSYDVKMKEKGDIPEGYSVSREKKERFSLILESASTNQTSMYLCASSLGGWRTPSAGELFFGEGSRLTVL.

The chain links TRBV15 to TRBJ1-3; 10 positions agree with TRBD1. V dropped 1 base and J dropped 1; count of bases not matched to a gene: 10. The CDR3 extends over 19 amino acids. CDR1 and CDR2 (germline): LNHNV, YYDKDF (reference sequence). In DNA form, the CDR3 reads TGTGCCACCAGCAGAGCCCCGGGACAGGGGCCCCCGTCTGGAAACACCATATATTTT. Amino acids: CATSRAPGQGPPSGNTIYF.

The genes are TRBV19 and TRBJ1-6; no reliable D call. The germline gives CDR1 LNHDA, CDR2 SQIVND (reference sequence). This CDR3 contains 13 residues. V gave up 7 bases and J gave up 6 bases, with 10 bases separating them. CDR3 in amino acids: CASKNRINSPLHF. The CDR3 coding sequence is TGTGCCAGTAAAAACAGAATTAATTCACCCCTCCACTTT.

The genes are TRBV4-1 and TRBJ2-1; no firm D call. Trimming left V 0 bases short and J 4 bases short, with 16 bases between. Germline lookup yields CDR1 MGHRA and CDR2 YSYEKL. This CDR3 is 17 amino acids long. CDR3 DNA: TGCGCCAGCAGCCAAGATTATCGAAGTTGGGTTTACAATGAGCAGTTCTTC. Translating it yields CASSQDYRSWVYNEQFF.

The chain joins TRBV7-9 to TRBJ2-1; no firm D call. The ends were cut back, 4 bases at V and 8 bases at J, with 15 bases in the middle. The CDR3 is 14 amino acids. CDR1 and CDR2 (germline): SEHNR, FQNEAQ (reference sequence). CDR3 amino acids: CASSSKDMAHEQFF. The CDR3 nucleotides read TGTGCCAGCAGCTCAAAAGACATGGCCCATGAGCAGTTCTTC.

This chain joins TRBV18 and TRBJ1-1, with D possibly matching TRBD1 (5 bases). This CDR3 spans 13 amino acids. Per the germline V gene, CDR1 is KGHSH and CDR2 is LQKENI. Between the trimmed V and J ends, which lost 3 bases and 4 bases, there was a span of 9 bases. CDR3 DNA: TGTGCCAGCTCACCGGGGAGGGGCACTGAAGCTTTCTTT. Its translation is CASSPGRGTEAFF.

This chain uses TRBV14 with TRBJ2-7; 8 nucleotides agree with TRBD2. Germline V CDR1 and CDR2: SGHDN, FVKESK. Unmatched junction bases numbered 8, after V lost 4 bases and J lost 6 bases. The CDR3 length is 14 residues. CDR3: CASSPGAGVPEQYF. In nucleotides, the CDR3 is TGTGCCAGCAGCCCGGGAGCGGGAGTCCCCGAGCAGTACTTC.

This clone was counted once. This chain links TRBV11-2 with TRBJ2-3, with 11 bases matching TRBD2. The CDR3 consists of 19 residues. V gave up 0 bases and J gave up 2 bases; unmatched junction bases: 10. Germline loops: CDR1 SGHAT, CDR2 FQNNGV. DNA of the CDR3: TGTGCCAGCAGCTTAGAGGACAGGGCACTAGCGGGGGACACAGATACGCAGTATTTT. It translates to CASSLEDRALAGDTDTQYF.

This chain connects TRBV5-5 to TRBJ2-7, with a possible D match to TRBD2 (5 bases). This CDR3 comprises 15 residues. Germline V gene data show CDR1 as SGHKS and CDR2 as YYEKEE (reference sequence). With 3 bases removed from V and 1 base from J, the gap between germline ends came to 14 bases. The CDR3: CASSSTLGRSYEQYF. The CDR3 bases are TGTGCCAGCAGCTCGACCCTGGGGAGATCCTACGAGCAGTACTTC.

This sequence joins TRBV4-1 and TRBJ2-6; D is undetermined. Trimming took 2 bases from V and 0 from J, leaving 5 bases between them. This CDR3 has 15 residues. Per the germline V gene, CDR1 is MGHRA and CDR2 is YSYEKL. CDR3 amino acids: CASSQFSSGANVLTF. DNA of the CDR3: TGCGCCAGCAGCCAATTCAGCTCTGGGGCCAACGTCCTGACTTTC.

The J gene is TRBJ2-7, the V gene TRBV4-1; possibly TRBD2 for D (6 bases). V lost 4 bases and J lost 6, with 19 bases in between. Germline CDR1 MGHRA, CDR2 YSYEKL. The CDR3 has 15 residues. CDR3 loop: CASSRGGAGYGEQYF. The CDR3 DNA follows: TGCGCCAGCAGCCGAGGAGGGGCGGGGTACGGCGAGCAGTACTTC.

Only one count was recorded for this clone. The chain recombines TRBV4-2 with TRBJ2-2; TRBD2 matches at 7 bases. The CDR3 spans 16 residues. After removal of 0 bases from V and 1 base from J, the junction contained 2 bases not matched to a gene. Per the germline V gene, CDR1 is LGHNA and CDR2 is YNFKEQ. This CDR3 is CASSQEASGNTGELFF. The CDR3 DNA follows: TGTGCCAGCAGCCAAGAGGCTAGCGGGAACACCGGGGAGCTGTTTTTT.

The genes are TRBV18 and TRBJ1-6; no clear D gene. The CDR3 totals 15 residues. Trimming pared 6 bases from V and 5 bases from J, leaving 14 bases between. Germline lookup yields CDR1 KGHSH and CDR2 LQKENI. The CDR3 DNA sequence: TGTGCCAGCTCCGTCCGATCCCCCGATAATTCACCCCTCCACTTT. As protein: CASSVRSPDNSPLHF.

V and J are TRBV6-2 or TRBV6-3 and TRBJ2-3; D is undetermined. Germline V gene sequence: CDR1 MNHEY, CDR2 SVGEGT. This CDR3 has 14 amino acids. V was trimmed by 4 bases and J by 1 base, leaving 9 bases between them. CDR3: CASSSEWGTDTQYF. CDR3 nucleotides: TGTGCCAGCAGTTCAGAGTGGGGCACAGATACGCAGTATTTT.

The chain employs TRBV28 and TRBJ1-2; unclear D gene. CDR3 length equals 14 residues. Germline lookup yields CDR1 MDHEN and CDR2 SYDVKM. V was pared by 4 bases and J by 0 bases, with 9 bases between. This chain's CDR3 is CASSSRRTNYGYTF. As DNA, the CDR3 is TGTGCCAGCAGTTCTCGACGGACTAACTATGGCTACACCTTC.

The CDR3 sequence: CASSQRESSYEQYF. The CDR3, as DNA: TGTGCCAGCAGCCAAAGGGAGAGCTCCTACGAGCAGTACTTC. The genes are TRBV14 and TRBJ2-7, with D maybe TRBD2 (5 bases). V was cut by 2 bases and J by 0 bases, with 8 bases left in between. The CDR3 extends over 14 amino acids. In germline, CDR1 is SGHDN, CDR2 FVKESK.

V gene TRBV19 combines with J gene TRBJ1-6; TRBD1 might be the D (6 bases). The germline gives CDR1 LNHDA, CDR2 SQIVND (reference sequence). The CDR3 consists of 12 residues. V dropped 5 bases and J dropped 11 bases, with 10 bases sitting between them. The CDR3 nucleotides read TGTGCCAGTAGTTCCGGGGGGCCACCCCTCCACTTT. Amino acids: CASSSGGPPLHF.